This T cell receptor beta chain appears in the sequencing data of a study of cytomegalovirus exposure and HLA in healthy donors. This clone was detected a few times. Its antigen is currently unknown. Measured with immunoSEQ multiplex PCR; TCRdb has only the in-frame clones, and not every one. The sample yields around 130,000 clones, over 85% seen once. Study observations and caveats: Whilst most TCR sequences proved rare, a subset of public TCRs occurred across many donors.

CDR1 and CDR2 from the germline V gene are MNHNY and SVGAGI (reference sequence). There are 14 residues in the CDR3. V lost 7 bases, J lost 8 bases, and 20 bases lay in between. This chain joins TRBV6-6 and TRBJ1-2; possible D gene TRBD1, 5 bases. This clonotype originated in a man aged 25-40 years in good health and CMV-seronegative. Input material: PBMCs. The CDR3 protein is CASTQSQGIGGYTF. Here the CDR3 DNA reads TGTGCCAGCACACAGTCCCAGGGTATTGGCGGCTACACCTTC.